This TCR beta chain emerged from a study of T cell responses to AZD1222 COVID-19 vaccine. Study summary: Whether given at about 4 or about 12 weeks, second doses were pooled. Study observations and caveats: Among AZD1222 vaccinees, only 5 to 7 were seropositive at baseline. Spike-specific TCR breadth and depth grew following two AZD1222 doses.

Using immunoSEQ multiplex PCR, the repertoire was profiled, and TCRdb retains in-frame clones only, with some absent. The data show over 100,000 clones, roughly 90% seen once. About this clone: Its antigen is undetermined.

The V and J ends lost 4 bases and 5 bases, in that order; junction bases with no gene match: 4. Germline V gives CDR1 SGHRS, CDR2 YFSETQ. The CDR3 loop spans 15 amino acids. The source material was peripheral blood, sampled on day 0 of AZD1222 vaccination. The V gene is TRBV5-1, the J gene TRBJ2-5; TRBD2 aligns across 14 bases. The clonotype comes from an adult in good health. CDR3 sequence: CASSAGLAGGETQYF. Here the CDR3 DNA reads TGCGCCAGCAGCGCCGGACTAGCGGGGGGTGAGACCCAGTACTTC.